The present T cell receptor beta chain was sequenced within a study of T-cell reconstitution after alpha-beta-depleted transplantation in children. Study-wide findings and caveats: Diversity of TCRbeta at day 60 was high in some patients, arising from surviving recipient T cells and thymic progenitors. Several hundred rapidly expanded clones from non-depleted graft cells reportedly supplied alpha-beta T cells about two months post-transplant. T cells produced anew were the main source of T-cell counts and diversity one year after transplant.

Molecular barcoding with unique molecular identifiers was used for the TCRbeta library. TCRdb passed the PCR reads through MiXCR, listing each CDR3 protein once. Among about 160,000 distinct CDR3 sequences listed, 8.5% to 14% were seen once. This CDR3 has 18 amino acids. Germline V CDR1 and CDR2: SGDLS, YYNGEE. V lost 0 bases to trimming and J lost 1 base; unmatched junction nucleotides: 7. As to this clonotype: Its antigen is not identified.

Here the sequenced sample was PBMCs, taken before TCRalphabeta/CD19-depleted stem cell transplant. The rearrangement links TRBV9 to TRBJ2-6, with 7 bases matching TRBD1. This TCR was sampled from a boy aged 2 to 9 with acute myeloid leukemia, due to receive a stem cell transplant. The CDR3 region has the DNA TGTGCCAGCAGCGTAGCAAGGGGGCGTTCTTCTGGGGCCAACGTCCTGACTTTC. Amino acids: CASSVARGRSSGANVLTF.